Described below is a single TCR beta chain sequence and its context. The record originates from a study of blood T cell repertoires in COVID-19. Germline V gene lookup returns CDR1 LGHDT and CDR2 YNNKEL (reference sequence). The CDR3 contains 14 residues. Trimming removed 4 bases at V and 5 bases at J, with 14 bases between. Measured with immunoSEQ multiplex PCR; TCRdb has only the in-frame clones, and not every one. The sample includes 150,000 or so clones, less than 90% of them seen just once. Participant age was about 18 to 89 years, and participants resided in about two dozen US areas. The specimen was PBMCs or T cells enriched from blood (not recorded which). This sequence originates from a woman aged 45 to 65 who had been exposed to COVID-19. The rearrangement joins TRBV3-1 (or the pseudogene TRBV3-2) to TRBJ2-5, with TRBD2 as a possible D gene (5 bases). CDR3 DNA: TGTGCCAGCAGCCCGGGGTCCAGAAAGGAGACCCAGTACTTC. Its translation: CASSPGSRKETQYF.